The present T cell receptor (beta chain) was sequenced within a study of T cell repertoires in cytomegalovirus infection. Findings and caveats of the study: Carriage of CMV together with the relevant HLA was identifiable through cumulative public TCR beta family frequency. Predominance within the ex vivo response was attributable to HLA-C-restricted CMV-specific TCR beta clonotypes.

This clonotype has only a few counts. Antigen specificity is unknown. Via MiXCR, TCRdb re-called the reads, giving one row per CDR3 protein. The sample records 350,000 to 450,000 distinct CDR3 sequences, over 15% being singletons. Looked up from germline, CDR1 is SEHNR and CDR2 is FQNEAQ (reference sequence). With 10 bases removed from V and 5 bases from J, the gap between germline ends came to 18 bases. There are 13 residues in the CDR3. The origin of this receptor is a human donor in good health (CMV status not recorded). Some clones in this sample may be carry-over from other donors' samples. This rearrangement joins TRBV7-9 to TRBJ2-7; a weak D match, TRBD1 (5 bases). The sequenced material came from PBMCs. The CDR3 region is CATTGQFLDEQYF. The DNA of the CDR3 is TGTGCCACCACAGGACAATTCCTAGACGAGCAGTACTTC.